This T cell receptor (beta chain) emerged from a study of CD8+CD57+ T cells in acquired aplastic anemia. Study summary: Sorting CD4+ and CD8+ cells gave DNA averaging about 3.1 ug.

Germline V lookup: CDR1 LNHNV, CDR2 YYDKDF (reference sequence). The CDR3 totals 14 residues. With 5 bases clipped from V and 2 bases from J, the junction kept 6 bases outside the gene matches. The study profiled TCR beta VDJ and CDR3 using genomic DNA as template. In TCRdb, the reads were re-called with MiXCR into one record per CDR3 protein. In the table there are some 130,000 distinct CDR3 sequences, more than 35% of which are singletons. Material for sequencing was sorted CD4+, CD8+, or CD8+CD57+ T cells (not recorded which) from PBMCs. This chain connects TRBV15 to TRBJ2-7, with 7 positions matching TRBD1. The sequence was collected from a human donor in good health, serving as a control. The CDR3 DNA is TGTGCCACCAGCGAACGGGACAGAGCCTACGAGCAGTACTTC. Its translation is CATSERDRAYEQYF.